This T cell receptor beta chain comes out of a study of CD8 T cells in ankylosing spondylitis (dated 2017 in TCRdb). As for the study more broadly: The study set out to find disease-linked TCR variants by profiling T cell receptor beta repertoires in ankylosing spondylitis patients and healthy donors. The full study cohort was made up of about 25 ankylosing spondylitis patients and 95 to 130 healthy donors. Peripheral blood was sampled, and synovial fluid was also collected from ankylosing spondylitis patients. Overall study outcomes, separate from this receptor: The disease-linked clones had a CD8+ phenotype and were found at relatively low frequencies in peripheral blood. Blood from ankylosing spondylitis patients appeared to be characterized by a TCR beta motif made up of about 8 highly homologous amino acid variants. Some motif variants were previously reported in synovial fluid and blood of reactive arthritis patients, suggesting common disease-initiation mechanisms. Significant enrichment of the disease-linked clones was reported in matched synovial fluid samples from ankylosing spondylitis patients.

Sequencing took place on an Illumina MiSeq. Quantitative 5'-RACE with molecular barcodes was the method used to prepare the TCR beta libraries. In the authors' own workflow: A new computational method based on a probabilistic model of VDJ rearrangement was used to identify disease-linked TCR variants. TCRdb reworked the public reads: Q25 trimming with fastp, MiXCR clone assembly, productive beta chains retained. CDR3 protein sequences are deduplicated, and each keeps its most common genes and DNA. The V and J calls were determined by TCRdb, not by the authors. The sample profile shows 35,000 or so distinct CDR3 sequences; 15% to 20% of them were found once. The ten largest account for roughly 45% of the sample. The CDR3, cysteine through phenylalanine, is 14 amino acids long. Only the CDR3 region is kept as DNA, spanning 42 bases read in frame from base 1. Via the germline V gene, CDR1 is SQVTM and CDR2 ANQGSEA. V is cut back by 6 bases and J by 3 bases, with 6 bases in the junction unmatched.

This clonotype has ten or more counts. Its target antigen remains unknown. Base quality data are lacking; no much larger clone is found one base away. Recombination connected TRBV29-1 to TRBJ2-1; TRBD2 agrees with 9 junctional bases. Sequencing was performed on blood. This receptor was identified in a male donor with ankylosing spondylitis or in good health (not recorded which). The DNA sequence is TGCAGCGTCCTAGCGGGGTGGAACTACAATGAGCAGTTCTTC. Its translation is CSVLAGWNYNEQFF.